The source of this TCR beta chain is a study of OX40 agonist ivuxolimab in advanced cancers. In germline, CDR1 is KGHSH, CDR2 LQKENI. The trim removed 1 base at V and 9 bases at J, leaving 8 bases unmatched. The CDR3 is made up of 16 amino acids. Using immunoSEQ multiplex PCR, the repertoire was profiled, and TCRdb retains in-frame clones only, with some absent. The table has 80,000 to 100,000 clones, 85% to 95% seen once; the top ten hold around 0.28%. This clone has more than one count but fewer than ten. This sequence joins TRBV18 and TRBJ1-6, with 8 bases lining up with TRBD1. The sequenced sample was CD4+ or CD8+ T cells sorted from blood, obtained in a trial of the OX40 agonist ivuxolimab. The sequence was collected from an adult with an advanced solid tumor such as melanoma, head and neck, liver or kidney cancer. CDR3 in amino acids: CASSPLDRGPGSPLHF. CDR3 bases: TGTGCCAGCTCACCACTCGACAGGGGACCAGGTTCACCCCTCCACTTT.